One and the same sample provided the 26 T cell receptor beta chains below, sequenced in a study of blood T cell repertoires in COVID-19. This table comes from immunoSEQ multiplex PCR, and its TCRdb copy is limited to in-frame clones, with some not included. The sample records fewer than 200,000 clones, about four fifths being singletons. Sequencing was carried out using peripheral blood. The receptors originated from a man in his 60s with acute or convalescent COVID-19.

This clone has a handful of counts. The chain joins TRBV4-1 to TRBJ2-1, with 9 bases fitting TRBD2. The CDR3 spans 17 residues. V dropped 1 base and J dropped 5; count of bases not matched to a gene: 9. Per germline, CDR1 MGHRA and CDR2 YSYEKL. CDR3: CASSQAPLAGLNNEQFF. Here the CDR3 DNA reads TGCGCCAGCAGCCAAGCTCCACTAGCGGGCTTGAACAATGAGCAGTTCTTC.

The gene calls are TRBV10-3 and TRBJ1-1; no definite D call. This CDR3 has 12 amino acids. CDR1 is ENHRY, CDR2 SYGVKD, per germline. The V and J ends lost 4 bases and 1 base respectively, with 4 bases between them. CDR3 nucleotide sequence: TGTGCCATCAGTGGACAGAACACTGAAGCTTTCTTT. It codes for CAISGQNTEAFF.

This chain links TRBV10-3 with TRBJ2-7, with 11 nucleotides matching TRBD2. The junction had 2 bases not matched to a gene; V was cut back by 8 bases and J by 2 bases. This CDR3 region has 13 residues. CDR1 is ENHRY and CDR2 is SYGVKD in the germline V gene. CDR3: CAIGTSGTYEQYF. CDR3 bases: TGTGCCATCGGGACTAGCGGAACCTACGAGCAGTACTTC.

V is TRBV24-1 and J is TRBJ2-2; 9 nucleotides line up with TRBD1. J gave up 6 bases and V 2 bases, and 6 bases lay outside the gene matches. The length of the CDR3 is 16 residues. Germline V CDR1 and CDR2: KGHDR, SFDVKD. In DNA, the CDR3 is TGTGCCACCAGTGATTGGCCGACAGGGGGATCCGGGGAGCTGTTTTTT. Protein product: CATSDWPTGGSGELFF.

The rearrangement joins TRBV6-1 to TRBJ2-1; D perhaps matches TRBD2 (6 bases). The CDR3 consists of 12 residues. With 8 bases removed from V and 8 bases from J, the gap between germline ends came to 13 bases. The germline V gene encodes CDR1 MNHNS and CDR2 SASEGT. The CDR3 protein is CASLGLSHEQFF. CDR3 in DNA: TGTGCCAGCCTGGGACTCTCTCATGAGCAGTTCTTC.

The genes are TRBV10-3 and TRBJ2-6; weak D call: TRBD1 (5 bases). V lost 6 bases and J 4 bases, leaving 13 bases between the germline ends. This CDR3 contains 15 residues. CDR1 ENHRY and CDR2 SYGVKD come from the germline V gene. CDR3: CAIRIRAAGANVLTF. The CDR3, as DNA: TGTGCCATCAGGATCAGGGCTGCGGGGGCCAACGTCCTGACTTTC.

This chain links TRBV4-1 with TRBJ1-1; the D is unclear. With 0 bases removed from V and 11 bases from J, the gap between germline ends came to 13 bases. The CDR3 loop spans 13 amino acids. CDR1 is MGHRA, CDR2 YSYEKL, per germline. The DNA of the CDR3 is TGCGCCAGCAGCCAAGATCGCGCCCGTAAGGCTTTCTTT. Amino acids: CASSQDRARKAFF.

This sequence joins TRBV9 and TRBJ2-5, with TRBD1 matching over 9 bases. Germline V lookup: CDR1 SGDLS, CDR2 YYNGEE. With 3 bases clipped from V and 4 bases from J, the junction kept 4 bases outside the gene matches. The CDR3 has 14 amino acids. The CDR3 coding sequence is TGTGCCAGCAGCGCACAGGGGGCGGGAGAGACCCAGTACTTC. This codes for CASSAQGAGETQYF. The complete variable domain, with remaining parts taken from reference TRBV9 and TRBJ2-5, reads DSGVTQTPKHLITATGQRVTLRCSPRSGDLSVYWYQQSLDQGLQFLIQYYNGEERAKGNILERFSAQQFPDLHSELNLSSLELGDSALYFCASSAQGAGETQYFGPGTRLLVL.

V is TRBV28 and J is TRBJ1-2; no definite D call. Germline V lookup: CDR1 MDHEN, CDR2 SYDVKM. CDR3 length: 13 residues. V was cut by 6 bases and J by 7 bases, with 15 bases left in between. The CDR3 coding sequence is TGTGCCAGCAGAGAGGGCAATGAAGGTGGCTACACCTTC. Its translation: CASREGNEGGYTF.

This chain joins TRBV24-1 and TRBJ1-6; D perhaps matches TRBD1 (5 bases). Between the trimmed V and J ends, which lost 6 bases and 8 bases, there was a span of 13 bases. Per the germline V gene, CDR1 is KGHDR and CDR2 is SFDVKD. The CDR3 totals 14 residues. CDR3 in amino acids: CATSRGTGDSPLHF. DNA of the CDR3: TGTGCCACCAGTCGGGGGACGGGGGATTCACCCCTCCACTTT.

This clone was seen once. CDR3 region: CASSPGGLAGLTGELFF. CDR3 sequence (DNA): TGTGCCAGCAGCCCCGGGGGCCTAGCGGGGCTCACCGGGGAGCTGTTTTTT. J is TRBJ2-2 and V is TRBV4-2, with 9 bases that match TRBD2. CDR3 length: 17 amino acids. Trimming at V came to 4 bases and at J to 4 bases, leaving 10 bases not matched to a gene. Germline V gene lookup returns CDR1 LGHNA and CDR2 YNFKEQ.

The rearrangement uses TRBV30 and TRBJ1-2; 9 positions agree with TRBD1. Germline CDR1 and CDR2: GTSNPN and SVGIG (reference sequence). The CDR3 loop spans 15 amino acids. V trimming: 1 base; J trimming: 6 bases; junction bases outside the gene matches: 9. The CDR3 sequence: CAWSEREQGAHGYTF. DNA for the CDR3: TGTGCCTGGAGTGAGCGAGAACAGGGGGCGCATGGCTACACCTTC. The entire variable domain, with the rest obtained from reference TRBV30 and TRBJ1-2, is as follows: SQTIHQWPATLVQPVGSPLSLECTVEGTSNPNLYWYRQAAGRGLQLLFYSVGIGQISSEVPQNLSASRPQDRQFILSSKKLLLSDSGFYLCAWSEREQGAHGYTFGSGTRLTVV.

The chain links TRBV24-1 to TRBJ2-2, with D possibly matching TRBD1 (6 bases). CDR1 and CDR2 (germline): KGHDR, SFDVKD. The germline V and J ends were trimmed by 3 bases and 3 bases, with 13 bases remaining between them. The CDR3 has 16 amino acids. The CDR3 here is CATSDQTGTHTGELFF. In DNA form, the CDR3 reads TGTGCCACCAGTGATCAAACAGGGACCCACACCGGGGAGCTGTTTTTT.

V usage is TRBV7-3 and J usage is TRBJ1-2, with a possible D match to TRBD1 (5 bases). Trimming took 4 bases from V and 8 from J, leaving 14 bases between them. Germline CDR1 and CDR2: SGHTA and FQGTGA. This CDR3 region has 13 residues. The CDR3 reads CASSSTRREGYTF. CDR3 DNA sequence: TGTGCCAGCAGCTCTACCCGCAGGGAAGGCTACACCTTC.

The V and J genes are TRBV19 and TRBJ2-2; no clear D gene. The CDR3 extends over 13 amino acids. Trimming removed 5 bases from V and 6 bases from J, with 10 bases in between. CDR1 is LNHDA and CDR2 is SQIVND in the germline V gene (reference sequence). In DNA form, the CDR3 reads TGTGCCAGTAGTGCTCAGTATCCCGGGGAGCTGTTTTTT. It encodes CASSAQYPGELFF.

The gene calls are TRBV18 and TRBJ2-5; tentative D call: TRBD1 (6 bases). Looked up from germline, CDR1 is KGHSH and CDR2 is LQKENI. V was trimmed by 2 bases and J by 5 bases, leaving 12 bases between them. The CDR3 extends over 14 amino acids. The CDR3 spells CASSPLQGAETQYF. The CDR3 coding sequence is TGTGCCAGCTCACCATTACAGGGTGCGGAGACCCAGTACTTC. The full variable domain, rest sourced from reference TRBV18 and TRBJ2-5, is NAGVMQNPRHLVRRRGQEARLRCSPMKGHSHVYWYRQLPEEGLKFMVYLQKENIIDESGMPKERFSAEFPKEGPSILRIQQVVRGDSAAYFCASSPLQGAETQYFGPGTRLLVL.

The chain joins TRBV13 to TRBJ2-1; possible D gene TRBD2, 6 bases. V lost 1 base to trimming and J lost 2 bases, with 6 bases between them. This CDR3 has 14 amino acids. The germline CDR1 and CDR2 sequences are PRHDT and FYEKMQ (reference sequence). In DNA form, the CDR3 reads TGTGCCAGCAGCTTAGCGGGGGCCTACAATGAGCAGTTCTTC. This codes for CASSLAGAYNEQFF.

The J gene is TRBJ2-1, the V gene TRBV7-6, with D possibly TRBD2 on 6 matching bases. CDR1 and CDR2 (germline): SGHVS, FNYEAQ. CDR3 length equals 14 residues. The ends were cut back, 3 bases at V and 7 bases at J, with 13 bases in the middle. As DNA, the CDR3 is TGTGCCAGCAGCTTTGGGACTTACTATAATGAGCAGTTCTTC. Its translation: CASSFGTYYNEQFF.

The chain joins TRBV5-1 to TRBJ2-1, with 10 bases identical to TRBD2. This CDR3 has 16 amino acids. CDR1 SGHRS and CDR2 YFSETQ come from the germline V gene. The trim removed 3 bases at V and 6 bases at J, leaving 9 bases unmatched. CDR3 protein: CASSSDLAGDANEQFF. Written as DNA, the CDR3 is TGCGCCAGCAGCTCTGACCTAGCGGGAGACGCCAATGAGCAGTTCTTC.

The chain couples TRBV19 to TRBJ2-5; 7 positions match TRBD2. V lost 5 bases to trimming and J lost 4 bases; unmatched junction nucleotides: 10. CDR3 length equals 15 residues. Germline CDR1 reads LNHDA; CDR2 reads SQIVND (reference sequence). This chain's CDR3 is CASSGRTSDLETQYF. In DNA, the CDR3 is TGTGCCAGTAGTGGCCGCACTAGCGACTTAGAGACCCAGTACTTC.

The chain is built from TRBV27 and TRBJ2-1, with 10 bases that match TRBD2. V was pared by 7 bases and J by 3 bases, with 9 bases of the junction left unmatched. The CDR3 covers 16 residues. Per the germline V gene, CDR1 is MNHEY and CDR2 is SMNVEV (reference sequence). The CDR3 DNA is TGTGCCAGCATTAACAGACTAGCGGGTCACTACAATGAGCAGTTCTTC. The encoded protein is CASINRLAGHYNEQFF.

The CDR3, as DNA: TGTGCCAGCAGCCCCGGACAGGGCAATCAGCCCCAGCATTTT. Encoded protein: CASSPGQGNQPQHF. V and J are TRBV7-2 and TRBJ1-5, with 7 bases lining up with TRBD1. V lost 5 bases and J lost 2; bases outside the gene matches: 3. This CDR3 spans 14 amino acids. CDR1 and CDR2 from the germline V gene are SGHTA and FQGNSA.

V is TRBV29-1 and J is TRBJ2-2; 8 bases are a match to TRBD1. Germline loops: CDR1 SQVTM, CDR2 ANQGSEA. V shed 0 bases, J shed 4 bases, and the junction held 7 bases outside the gene matches. This CDR3 has 16 residues. CDR3 loop: CSVEDVDRVGTGELFF. The CDR3 nucleotides read TGCAGCGTTGAAGATGTGGACAGGGTAGGCACCGGGGAGCTGTTTTTT.

The chain couples TRBV6-6 to TRBJ1-6, with 10 bases lining up with TRBD1. Losses at the gene ends were 5 bases for V and 10 bases for J; bases not matched to a gene: 5. This CDR3 has 14 residues. Germline V gene sequence: CDR1 MNHNY, CDR2 SVGAGI (reference sequence). The CDR3 DNA follows: TGTGCCAGCAGTGGAGGGACAGGGGTCTCACCCCTCCACTTT. This encodes CASSGGTGVSPLHF.

The V call is TRBV27, the J call TRBJ1-5; D gene unclear. Germline CDR1 reads MNHEY; CDR2 reads SMNVEV (reference sequence). This CDR3 comprises 13 residues. The V and J ends lost 3 bases and 8 bases respectively, with 11 bases between them. The CDR3 region has the DNA TGTGCCAGCAGTTTTCGGCGGGATGAGCCCCAGCATTTT. Translated: CASSFRRDEPQHF.

The chain links TRBV4-2 to TRBJ2-7; 7 nucleotides align to TRBD1. Trimming cost V 2 bases and J 2 bases; bases outside gene matches: 6. The CDR3 spans 15 residues. The germline gives CDR1 LGHNA, CDR2 YNFKEQ. This CDR3 reads CASSQSPGQPYEQYF. The CDR3, as DNA: TGTGCCAGCAGCCAATCGCCGGGACAGCCCTACGAGCAGTACTTC.